The subject of this entry is one T cell receptor (beta chain). Germline CDR1 reads SGHRS; CDR2 reads YFSETQ. The CDR3 runs 15 residues. J was trimmed by 2 bases and V by 2 bases; bases with no gene match: 5. Clones were sequenced by immunoSEQ multiplex PCR, and TCRdb holds only the in-frame ones, with some missing. The sample carries around 99,000 clones, 75% to 90% recorded once. These data are taken from a study of control samples from healthy donors and cancer patients. V usage is TRBV5-1 and J usage is TRBJ2-7, with 9 positions matching TRBD2. The sequence was obtained from a woman aged 45-65 years in good health. The sample was blood. CDR3 protein: CASSFSGGPAYEQYF. In nucleotides, the CDR3 is TGCGCCAGCAGCTTTAGCGGGGGACCGGCCTACGAGCAGTACTTC.